The subject of this entry is one TCR beta chain. Measured with immunoSEQ multiplex PCR; TCRdb has only the in-frame clones, and not every one. The sample has over 80,000 clones, over 80% seen once. V lost 4 bases and J lost 2, with 7 bases in between. The CDR3 is made up of 13 amino acids. Germline V lookup: CDR1 PRHDT, CDR2 FYEKMQ (reference sequence). The data are from a study of blood T cell repertoires in COVID-19. This TCR was sampled from a human donor with active COVID-19. The donor label of this sample is uncertain. This chain links TRBV13 with TRBJ2-3; possible D gene TRBD2, 5 bases. Sample: peripheral blood. The DNA of the CDR3 is TGTGCCAGCAGCTCGGACTTCACAGATACGCAGTATTTT. It codes for CASSSDFTDTQYF.